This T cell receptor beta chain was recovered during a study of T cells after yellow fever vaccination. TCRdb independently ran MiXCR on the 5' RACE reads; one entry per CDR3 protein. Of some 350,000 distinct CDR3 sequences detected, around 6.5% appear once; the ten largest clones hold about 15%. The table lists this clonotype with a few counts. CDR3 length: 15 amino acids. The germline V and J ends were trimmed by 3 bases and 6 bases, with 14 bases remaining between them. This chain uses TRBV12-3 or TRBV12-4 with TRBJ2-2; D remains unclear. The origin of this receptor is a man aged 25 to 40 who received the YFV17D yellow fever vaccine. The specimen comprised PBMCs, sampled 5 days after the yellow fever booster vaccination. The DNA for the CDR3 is TGTGCCAGCAGTTTTTGGGCCTCAACTGCCGGGGAGCTGTTTTTT. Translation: CASSFWASTAGELFF.